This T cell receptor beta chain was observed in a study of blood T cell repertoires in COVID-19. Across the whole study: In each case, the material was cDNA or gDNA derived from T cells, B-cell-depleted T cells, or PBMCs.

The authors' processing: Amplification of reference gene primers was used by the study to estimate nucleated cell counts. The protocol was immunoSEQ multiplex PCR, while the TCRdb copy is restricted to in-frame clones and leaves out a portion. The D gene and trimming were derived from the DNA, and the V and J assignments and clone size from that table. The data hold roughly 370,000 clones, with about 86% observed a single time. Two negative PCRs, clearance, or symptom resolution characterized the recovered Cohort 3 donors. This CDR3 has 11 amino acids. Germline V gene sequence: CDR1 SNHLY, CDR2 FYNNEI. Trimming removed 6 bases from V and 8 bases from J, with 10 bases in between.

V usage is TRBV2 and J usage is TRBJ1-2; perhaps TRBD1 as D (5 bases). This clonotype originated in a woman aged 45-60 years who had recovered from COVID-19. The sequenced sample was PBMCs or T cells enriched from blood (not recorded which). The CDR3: CASRVTGGYTF. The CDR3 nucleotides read TGTGCCAGCAGGGTAACAGGAGGCTACACCTTC.